This T cell receptor beta chain is from a study of CD8 T cells in Susac syndrome (dated by TCRdb to the late 2010s). With respect to the entire study: The study used repertoire sequencing to test whether antigen drove CD8+ T cell activation and differentiation in Susac syndrome. What the authors observed across the whole study: The TCR sequencing and HLA analysis was acknowledged to have included a relatively small number of individuals.

V and J lose 0 bases and 8 bases, and a span of 9 bases separates them. Per the germline V gene (reference sequence), LNHDA is the CDR1 and SQIVND is the CDR2. From the cysteine through the phenylalanine, the CDR3 covers 13 amino acids. The read is trimmed to its CDR3 DNA, 39 bases read in frame from base 1. Regarding this clonotype: Its antigen remains unidentified. No clone much larger than this one lies a single base away; base qualities are absent.

Peripheral blood CD8+ and CD4+ T cells from healthy donors, Susac syndrome patients and multiple sclerosis patients were profiled using high-throughput TCR beta sequencing. The multiple sclerosis controls were treatment-naive patients whose relapsing-remitting disease, either stable or active, fulfilled the revised McDonald criteria. Bulk CD8+ and CD4+ T cells were purified by magnetic negative isolation, while CD8+ TEMRA cells were enriched using FACS. Blood was drawn into EDTA tubes, processed within 24 hours, and PBMCs were isolated by density gradient centrifugation. PBMCs destined for TCR sequencing were cryopreserved in liquid nitrogen and later thawed in a 37 °C water bath. Purity of sorted or isolated CD4+, CD8+ and CD8+ TEMRA cells was at least 90%. RNA was extracted using the RNeasy kit, and roughly 0.45 to 1 microgram was reverse transcribed with random hexamers. The immunoSEQ multiplex PCR assay, which covers 54 Vbeta and 13 Jbeta segments, was used to amplify TCR beta CDR3 regions. PCR amplification bias was corrected by using a synthetic template baseline for primer optimization and computational correction. The paper's data handling went like this. Reads were annotated to V, D and J genes according to IMGT and were analyzed with immunoSEQ Analyzer, with only productive sequences retained. To calculate clonality, Shannon entropy was normalized by log2 of the number of productive unique sequences and then subtracted from one. Public and private clones were assessed among the 100 most prevalent clones of each patient and control. A clone was defined as Susac-specific if it was absent from the healthy and MS cohorts, from 1052 published viral clones and from other ImmuneACCESS disease sequences. TCRdb trimmed public reads at Q25 via fastp, called clones via MiXCR and kept in-frame beta chains. All rows with the same CDR3 protein become a single entry with the most common DNA and genes. V and J calls and clone size were set by TCRdb, not the authors. The table for this sample lists approximately 190,000 distinct CDR3 sequences; nearly 95% of them were counted only once. 0.093% of the sample rests with the top ten.

This receptor chain uses TRBV19 and TRBJ2-3, with the D gene not confidently named. The TCR sequence derives from a human donor with multiple sclerosis. The sequenced material came from CD4+ T cells from PBMCs. The CDR3 reads as follows: CASSIDFVGTQYF. The DNA reads TGTGCCAGTAGTATAGATTTTGTAGGTACGCAGTATTTT. The CDR3, completed at both ends by the reference TRBV19 and TRBJ2-3 genes, gives the full variable domain DGGITQSPKYLFRKEGQNVTLSCEQNLNHDAMYWYRQDPGQGLRLIYYSQIVNDFQKGDIAEGYSVSREKKESFPLTVTSAQKNPTAFYLCASSIDFVGTQYFGPGTRLTVL.